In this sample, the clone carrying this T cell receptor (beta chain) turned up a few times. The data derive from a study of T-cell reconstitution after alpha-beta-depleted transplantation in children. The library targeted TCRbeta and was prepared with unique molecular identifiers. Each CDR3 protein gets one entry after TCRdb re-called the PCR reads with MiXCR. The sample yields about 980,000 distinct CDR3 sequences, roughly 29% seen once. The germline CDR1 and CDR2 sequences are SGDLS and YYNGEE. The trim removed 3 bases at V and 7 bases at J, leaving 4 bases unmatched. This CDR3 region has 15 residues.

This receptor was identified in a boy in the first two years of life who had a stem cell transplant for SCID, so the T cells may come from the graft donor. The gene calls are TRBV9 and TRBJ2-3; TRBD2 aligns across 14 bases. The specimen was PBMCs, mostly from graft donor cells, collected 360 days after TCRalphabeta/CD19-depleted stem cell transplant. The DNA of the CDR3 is TGTGCCAGCAGCGGAGGACTAGCGGGGGGATATACGCAGTATTTT. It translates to CASSGGLAGGYTQYF.